This TCR beta chain was retrieved from a study of vaccination and CD4 T cells after COVID-19. For the study at large: Each participant underwent a two-dose regimen of either the BNT162b2 or the mRNA-1273 vaccine. Whole-study results and caveats: A comparatively limited set of convalescent patients was examined, with no early post-infection timepoints.

Cultured CD4+ T cells had their DNA profiled by the Oncomine TCR Beta short-read assay. Scientists extracted genomic DNA from CD4+ T cells grown in culture. MiXCR, run by TCRdb on the PCR reads, gives a single entry per CDR3 protein. The table lists nearly 9,500 distinct CDR3 sequences, 30% to 35% of them singletons, with 22% in the top ten. Stated treatment: roughly ten-day PBMC culture with coronavirus spike peptide pools or control peptides (ViraFEST assay). Gathered ahead of the COVID-19 pandemic (2011-2018) were the CD4+ T cells of the unexposed donor. With peptide pools, ViraFEST first expanded antigen-specific T cells and afterwards sequenced their TCRs. Germline V gene data show CDR1 as SGHTA and CDR2 as FQGNSA. The CDR3 spans 12 residues. The V end lost 5 bases, the J end lost 10 bases, and 11 bases lay between the germline ends. This clonotype has only a few counts. The antigen remains undetermined.

The genes are TRBV7-2 and TRBJ2-2; D unresolved. This clonotype was sampled from a human donor in good health. Sequenced sample: CD4+ T cells from blood, cultured in vitro. The CDR3 loop is CASSLGWVELFF. For the CDR3, the DNA is TGTGCCAGCAGCCTGGGGTGGGTGGAGCTGTTTTTT.